The next 4 T cell receptor beta chains were all read from a single sample in a study of blood T cell repertoires in COVID-19. Here immunoSEQ multiplex PCR was the method, and the copy in TCRdb shows in-frame clones only, minus some. The repertoire holds under 150,000 clones, with 70% to 90% as singletons. Sequenced: peripheral blood. The receptors derive from a human donor in a cohort sampled during active COVID-19.

V and J are TRBV2 and TRBJ2-3, with 14 positions matching TRBD2. Per germline, CDR1 SNHLY and CDR2 FYNNEI. J gave up 9 bases and V 5 bases, and 7 bases lay outside the gene matches. The CDR3 loop spans 15 amino acids. In nucleotides, the CDR3 is TGTGCCAGCAGTTCGACTAGCGGGGGGGCCAACACGCAGTATTTT. This encodes CASSSTSGGANTQYF.

The chain has TRBV4-1 and TRBJ2-1; 16 bases are shared with TRBD2. Germline CDR1 is MGHRA and CDR2 is YSYEKL. The CDR3 extends over 22 amino acids. Losses at the gene ends were 0 bases for V and 3 bases for J; bases not matched to a gene: 14. CDR3: CASSQDPDLGTSGGAVYNEQFF. CDR3 DNA: TGCGCCAGCAGCCAAGACCCTGATTTAGGGACTAGCGGGGGGGCCGTCTACAATGAGCAGTTCTTC.

A word on this clone: One end of the junction does not line up with germline, which may come from a read error. This chain uses TRBV19 with TRBJ1-1; D call uncertain. Germline assignment: CDR1 LNHDA and CDR2 SQIVND (reference sequence). This CDR3 region has 11 residues. Written as DNA, the CDR3 is TGTGCCAGTAGCAATTCACGGTTCTCCCTCTTT. It specifies CASSNSRFSLF.

Here the CDR3 reads CSAGTRLEQYF. CDR3 in DNA: TGCAGCGCGGGGACGAGGCTCGAGCAGTACTTC. The chain recombines TRBV29-1 with TRBJ2-7; D could derive from TRBD1 or TRBD2 (5 bases each). The CDR3 is 11 residues long. Germline CDR1 SQVTM, CDR2 ANQGSEA. V shed 7 bases and J shed 6 bases, with 13 bases lying between them.